What follows describes a single T cell receptor (beta chain). Its antigen remains unidentified. The J segment lost 4 bases and the V segment lost 3 bases, leaving 3 bases of the junction unmatched. This CDR3 is built from 14 residues. Germline V CDR1 and CDR2: SGHTA, FQGTGA. Donors were nominally healthy when sampled, though unrecorded immune exposures were likely. Vbeta (60) and Jbeta (13) primers were used in the PCR. The method was immunoSEQ multiplex PCR; TCRdb's version includes in-frame clones alone and lacks a portion of them. In the table there are about 89,000 clones, 63% of which are singletons. The data belong to a study of cytomegalovirus exposure and HLA in healthy donors. Study conclusions and caveats: Most TCR sequences were seen very rarely across donors, but some public TCRs occurred in many. Researchers left out some V segments, among them TRBV6-2 and TRBV6-3, as indistinguishable.

The sequenced material came from PBMCs. The TCR was taken from a woman aged 25 to 39 in good health and CMV-seronegative. V gene TRBV7-3 combines with J gene TRBJ1-1; 9 positions agree with TRBD1. The CDR3 DNA reads TGTGCCAGCAGCTTGGACAGGGGTGGCACTGAAGCTTTCTTT. Amino acid sequence: CASSLDRGGTEAFF.